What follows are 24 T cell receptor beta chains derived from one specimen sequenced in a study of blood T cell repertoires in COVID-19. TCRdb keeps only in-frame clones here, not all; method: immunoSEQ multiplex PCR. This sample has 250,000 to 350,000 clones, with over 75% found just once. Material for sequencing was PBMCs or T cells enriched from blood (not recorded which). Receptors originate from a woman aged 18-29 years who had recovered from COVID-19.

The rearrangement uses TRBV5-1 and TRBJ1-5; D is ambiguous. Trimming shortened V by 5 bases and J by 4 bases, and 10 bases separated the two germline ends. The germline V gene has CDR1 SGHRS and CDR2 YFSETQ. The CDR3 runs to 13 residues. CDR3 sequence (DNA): TGCGCCAGCAGAGCGGAGTGGAATCAGCCCCAGCATTTT. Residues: CASRAEWNQPQHF.

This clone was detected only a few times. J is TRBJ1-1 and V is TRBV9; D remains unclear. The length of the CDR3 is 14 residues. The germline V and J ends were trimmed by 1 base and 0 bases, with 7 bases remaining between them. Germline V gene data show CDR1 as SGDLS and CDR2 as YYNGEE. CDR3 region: CASSVTGLNTEAFF. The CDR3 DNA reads TGTGCCAGCAGCGTAACCGGGTTGAACACTGAAGCTTTCTTT.

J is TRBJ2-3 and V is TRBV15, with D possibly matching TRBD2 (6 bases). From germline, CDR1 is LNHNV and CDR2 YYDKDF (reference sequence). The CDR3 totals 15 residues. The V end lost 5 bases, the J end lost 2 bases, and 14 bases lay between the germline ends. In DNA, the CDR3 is TGTGCCACCAGCGGGGGGAGAGAGCCCACAGATACGCAGTATTTT. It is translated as CATSGGREPTDTQYF.

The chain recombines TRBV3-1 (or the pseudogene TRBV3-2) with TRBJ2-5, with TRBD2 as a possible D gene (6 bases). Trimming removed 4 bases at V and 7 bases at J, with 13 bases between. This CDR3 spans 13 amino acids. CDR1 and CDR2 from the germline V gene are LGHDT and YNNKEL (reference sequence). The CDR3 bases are TGTGCCAGCAGCCGGGACTGGAAGTTGACCCAGTACTTC. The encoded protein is CASSRDWKLTQYF.

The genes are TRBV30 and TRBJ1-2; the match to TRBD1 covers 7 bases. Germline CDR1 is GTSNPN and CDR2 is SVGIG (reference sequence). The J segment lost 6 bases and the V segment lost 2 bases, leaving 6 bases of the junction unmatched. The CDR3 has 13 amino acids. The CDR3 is CAWSRTGLDGYTF. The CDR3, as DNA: TGTGCCTGGAGTAGGACAGGTCTGGATGGCTACACCTTC.

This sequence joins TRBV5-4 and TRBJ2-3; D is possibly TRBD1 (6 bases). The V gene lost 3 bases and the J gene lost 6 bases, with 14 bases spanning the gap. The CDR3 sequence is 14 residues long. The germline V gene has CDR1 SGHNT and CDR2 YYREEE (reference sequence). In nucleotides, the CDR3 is TGTGCCAGCAGCTGGGTAGGGGGACGGGATACGCAGTATTTT. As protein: CASSWVGGRDTQYF.

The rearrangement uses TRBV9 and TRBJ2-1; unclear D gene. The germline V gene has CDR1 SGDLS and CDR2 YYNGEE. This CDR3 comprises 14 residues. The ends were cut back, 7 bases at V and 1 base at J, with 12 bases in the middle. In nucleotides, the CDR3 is TGTGCCAGCTCGACAAGTTTATCCTACAATGAGCAGTTCTTC. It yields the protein CASSTSLSYNEQFF.

The CDR3 sequence: CASSTTPSNSPLHF. The CDR3 DNA reads TGTGCCAGCAGTACTACCCCTTCGAATTCACCCCTCCACTTT. This sequence joins TRBV27 and TRBJ1-6; D is ambiguous. V was pared by 5 bases and J by 7 bases, with 12 bases between. The CDR3 covers 14 residues. The germline CDR1 and CDR2 sequences are MNHEY and SMNVEV (reference sequence).

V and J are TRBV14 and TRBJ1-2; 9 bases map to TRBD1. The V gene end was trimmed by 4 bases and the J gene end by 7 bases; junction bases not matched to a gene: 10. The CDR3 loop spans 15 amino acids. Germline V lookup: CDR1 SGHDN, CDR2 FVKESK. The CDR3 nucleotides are TGTGCCAGCAGCCCTAACACGGGACAGGGATCTGGCTACACCTTC. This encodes CASSPNTGQGSGYTF.

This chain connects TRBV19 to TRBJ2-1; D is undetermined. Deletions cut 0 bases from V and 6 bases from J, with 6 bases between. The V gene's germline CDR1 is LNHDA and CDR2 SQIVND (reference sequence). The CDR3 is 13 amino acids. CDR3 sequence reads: CASSIDPRNEQFF. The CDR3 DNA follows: TGTGCCAGTAGTATAGACCCCCGCAATGAGCAGTTCTTC.

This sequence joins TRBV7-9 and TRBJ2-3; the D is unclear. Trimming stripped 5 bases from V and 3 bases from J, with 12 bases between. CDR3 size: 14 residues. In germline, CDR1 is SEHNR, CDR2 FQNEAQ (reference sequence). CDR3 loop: CASSQPGSTDTQYF. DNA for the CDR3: TGTGCCAGCAGCCAGCCGGGTTCGACAGATACGCAGTATTTT.

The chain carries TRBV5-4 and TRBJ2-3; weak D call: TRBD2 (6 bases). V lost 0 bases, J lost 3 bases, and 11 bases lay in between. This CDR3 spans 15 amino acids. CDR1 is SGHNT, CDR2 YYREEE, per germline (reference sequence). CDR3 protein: CASSLGGGMTDTQYF. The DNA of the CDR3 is TGTGCCAGCAGCTTGGGAGGCGGGATGACAGATACGCAGTATTTT.

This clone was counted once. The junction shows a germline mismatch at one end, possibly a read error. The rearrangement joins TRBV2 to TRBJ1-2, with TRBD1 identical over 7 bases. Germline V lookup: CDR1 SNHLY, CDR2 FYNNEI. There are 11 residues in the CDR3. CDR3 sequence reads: CASSEAWDSLF. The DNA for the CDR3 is TGTGCCAGTAGTGAAGCGTGGGACAGTCTCTTC.

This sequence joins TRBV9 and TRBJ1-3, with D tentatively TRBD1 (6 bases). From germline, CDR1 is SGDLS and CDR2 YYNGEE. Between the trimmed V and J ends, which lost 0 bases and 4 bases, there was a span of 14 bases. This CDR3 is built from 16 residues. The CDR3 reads CASSVGGGAAGNTIYF. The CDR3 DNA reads TGTGCCAGCAGCGTAGGCGGGGGCGCAGCGGGAAACACCATATATTTT.

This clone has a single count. Here the CDR3 reads CASSQGLAGRGDTQYF. CDR3 coding DNA: TGTGCCAGCAGCCAGGGACTAGCGGGAAGAGGAGATACGCAGTATTTT. J is TRBJ2-3 and V is TRBV5-6; TRBD2 aligns across 13 bases. CDR1 is SGHDT and CDR2 is YYEEEE in the germline V gene. The CDR3 is 16 residues long. V lost 4 bases and J lost 5; bases outside the gene matches: 7.

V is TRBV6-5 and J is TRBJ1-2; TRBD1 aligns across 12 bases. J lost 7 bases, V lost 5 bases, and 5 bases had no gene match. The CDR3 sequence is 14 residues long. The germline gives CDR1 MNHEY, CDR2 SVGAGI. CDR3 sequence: CASSPGQGAFGYTF. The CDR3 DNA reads TGTGCCAGCAGTCCGGGACAGGGGGCCTTTGGCTACACCTTC.

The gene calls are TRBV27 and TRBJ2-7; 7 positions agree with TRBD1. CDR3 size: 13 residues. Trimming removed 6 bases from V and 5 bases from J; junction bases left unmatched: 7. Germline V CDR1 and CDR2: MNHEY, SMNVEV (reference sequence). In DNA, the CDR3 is TGTGCCAGCAGCCCAAGGACAGGACACGAGCAGTACTTC. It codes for CASSPRTGHEQYF.

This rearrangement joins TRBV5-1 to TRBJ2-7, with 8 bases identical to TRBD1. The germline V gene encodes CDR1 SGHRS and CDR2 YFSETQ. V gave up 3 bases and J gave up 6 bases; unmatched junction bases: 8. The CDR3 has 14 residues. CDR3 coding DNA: TGCGCCAGCAGCTCCGGGACAGGCACGGCCGAGCAGTACTTC. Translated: CASSSGTGTAEQYF.

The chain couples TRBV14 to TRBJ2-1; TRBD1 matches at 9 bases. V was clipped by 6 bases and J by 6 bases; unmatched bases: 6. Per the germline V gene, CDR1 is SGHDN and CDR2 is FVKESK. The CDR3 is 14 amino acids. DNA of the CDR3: TGTGCCAGCAGAGGACAGGGGATTGGCAATGAGCAGTTCTTC. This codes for CASRGQGIGNEQFF. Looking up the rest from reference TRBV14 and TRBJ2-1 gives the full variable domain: EAGVTQFPSHSVIEKGQTVTLRCDPISGHDNLYWYRRVMGKEIKFLLHFVKESKQDESGMPNNRFLAERTGGTYSTLKVQPAELEDSGVYFCASRGQGIGNEQFFGPGTRLTVL.

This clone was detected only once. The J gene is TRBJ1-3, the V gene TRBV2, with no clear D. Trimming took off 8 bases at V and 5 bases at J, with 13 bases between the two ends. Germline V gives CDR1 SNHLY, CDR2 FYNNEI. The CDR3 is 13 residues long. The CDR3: CASRWRTRNTIYF. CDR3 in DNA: TGTGCCAGCCGGTGGAGGACTCGAAACACCATATATTTT. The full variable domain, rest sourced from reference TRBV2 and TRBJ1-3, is EPEVTQTPSHQVTQMGQEVILRCVPISNHLYFYWYRQILGQKVEFLVSFYNNEISEKSEIFDDQFSVERPDGSNFTLKIRSTKLEDSAMYFCASRWRTRNTIYFGEGSWLTVV.

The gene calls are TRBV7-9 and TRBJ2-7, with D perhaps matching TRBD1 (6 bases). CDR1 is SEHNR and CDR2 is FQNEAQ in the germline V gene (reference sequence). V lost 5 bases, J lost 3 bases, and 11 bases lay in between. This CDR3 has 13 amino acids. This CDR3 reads CASSPEDSYEQYF. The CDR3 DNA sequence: TGTGCCAGCAGCCCAGAGGACAGCTACGAGCAGTACTTC. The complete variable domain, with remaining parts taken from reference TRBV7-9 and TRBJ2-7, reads DTGVSQNPRHKITKRGQNVTFRCDPISEHNRLYWYRQTLGQGPEFLTYFQNEAQLEKSRLLSDRFSAERPKGSFSTLEIQRTEQGDSAMYLCASSPEDSYEQYFGPGTRLTVT.

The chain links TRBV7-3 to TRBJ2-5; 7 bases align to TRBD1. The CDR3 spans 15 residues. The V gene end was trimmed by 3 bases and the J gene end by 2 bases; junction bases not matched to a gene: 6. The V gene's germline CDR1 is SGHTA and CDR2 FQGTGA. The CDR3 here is CASSFTGTEQETQYF. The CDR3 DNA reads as TGTGCCAGCAGCTTCACCGGGACAGAACAAGAGACCCAGTACTTC.

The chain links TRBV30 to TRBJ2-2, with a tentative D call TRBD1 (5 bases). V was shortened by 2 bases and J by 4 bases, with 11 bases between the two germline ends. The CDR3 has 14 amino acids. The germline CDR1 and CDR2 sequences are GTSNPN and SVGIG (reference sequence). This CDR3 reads CAWSPGHTTGELFF. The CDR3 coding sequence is TGTGCCTGGAGTCCCGGACACACCACCGGGGAGCTGTTTTTT.

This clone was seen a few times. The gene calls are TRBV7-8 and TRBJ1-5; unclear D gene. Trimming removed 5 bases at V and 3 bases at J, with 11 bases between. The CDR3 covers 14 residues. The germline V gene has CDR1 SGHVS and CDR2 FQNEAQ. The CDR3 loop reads CASSNSLPNQPQHF. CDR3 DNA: TGTGCCAGCAGCAATTCCCTCCCCAATCAGCCCCAGCATTTT.